A single sample gave rise to the 6 T cell receptor beta chains below, sequenced in a study of beta chain features in type 1 diabetes. Study-level results: Type 1 diabetes patients showed a moderate but significant shortening of TCRB CDR3s in all four CD4+ subsets.

Expressed TCRB transcripts were sequenced because the isolated RNA had all been reverse transcribed beforehand. Some clones are missing from TCRdb's copy, which holds only in-frame ones; the method was immunoSEQ multiplex PCR. The sample holds roughly 100,000 clones, approximately 30% seen once. No antigen has been assigned to these receptors. Sequencing used central memory CD4+ T cells from blood. The receptors derive from a woman between 18 and 29 years old with type 1 diabetes.

A few counts support this clone. This chain joins TRBV28 and TRBJ1-2; D is ambiguous. Deletions cut 7 bases from V and 0 bases from J, with 12 bases between. CDR1 and CDR2 (germline): MDHEN, SYDVKM. The CDR3 runs to 14 residues. CDR3: CASTDTGPNYGYTF. In nucleotides, the CDR3 is TGTGCCAGCACCGACACTGGGCCTAACTATGGCTACACCTTC.

This clone was detected a few times. The J gene is TRBJ2-2, the V gene TRBV7-9; D not resolved. The V and J ends lost 5 bases and 1 base respectively, with 11 bases between them. Germline V lookup: CDR1 SEHNR, CDR2 FQNEAQ (reference sequence). The CDR3 sequence is 15 residues long. Here the CDR3 DNA reads TGTGCCAGCAGCCCCCGAGCCCAGAACACCGGGGAGCTGTTTTTT. Its translation is CASSPRAQNTGELFF.

This clone was observed a few times. The chain carries TRBV11-2 and TRBJ2-4; TRBD1 is a possible D gene (6 bases). Germline V lookup: CDR1 SGHAT, CDR2 FQNNGV. V dropped 3 bases and J dropped 6 bases, with 18 bases sitting between them. This CDR3 spans 16 amino acids. This chain's CDR3 is CASSLSSGHLLNIQYF. The CDR3 DNA sequence: TGTGCCAGCAGCTTGAGTTCGGGACACCTATTAAACATTCAGTACTTC.

This clone was seen a handful of times. J is TRBJ2-1 and V is TRBV5-1, with 9 bases matching TRBD2. V lost 2 bases, J lost 8 bases, and 8 bases stayed unmatched. CDR1 SGHRS and CDR2 YFSETQ come from the germline V gene. The CDR3 sequence is 15 residues long. The CDR3: CASSLIAGAADEQFF. The CDR3 bases are TGCGCCAGCAGCTTAATAGCGGGAGCGGCGGATGAGCAGTTCTTC.

This clone came up a few times. This chain connects TRBV10-3 to TRBJ1-1, with 9 bases lining up with TRBD1. Looked up from germline, CDR1 is ENHRY and CDR2 is SYGVKD. The CDR3 covers 17 residues. V gave up 10 bases and J gave up 4 bases; unmatched junction bases: 19. The DNA for the CDR3 is TGTGCCACCCGACCGGGACAGGGACCCTCTCCGGGCACTGAAGCTTTCTTT. Protein sequence: CATRPGQGPSPGTEAFF.

CDR3 region: CASSLGGPTGANVLTF. In DNA form, the CDR3 reads TGTGCCAGCAGCTTAGGAGGCCCAACCGGGGCCAACGTCCTGACTTTC. The V and J genes are TRBV7-2 and TRBJ2-6; D is uncertain. Germline CDR1 and CDR2: SGHTA and FQGNSA. The CDR3 length is 16 residues. Trimming left V 1 base short and J 4 bases short, with 11 bases between.